The T cell receptor (beta chain) described here comes from a study of T-cell memory formation after mild COVID-19. Overall study findings and caveats: Pre-infection memory showed some responding clones, and this suggested that cross-reactive memory joined.

Remarks on this clonotype: Its specificity is not known.

TCRdb re-derived calls from the 5' RACE reads in MiXCR, one entry per CDR3 protein. The sample includes over 120,000 distinct CDR3 sequences, approximately 6% of them seen just once. CDR1 is DFQATT, CDR2 SNEGSKA, per germline (reference sequence). This CDR3 comprises 14 residues. The junction had 7 bases not matched to a gene; V was cut back by 0 bases and J by 5 bases. Sequenced: PBMCs or a T cell subset sorted from them (not recorded which). V usage is TRBV20-1 and J usage is TRBJ2-7, with 7 bases identical to TRBD1. This TCR derives from an adult woman who had mild COVID-19 (a few samples of this study predate the infection). Cell type and time point are not known. The CDR3 spells CSARDGHRGHEQYF. In DNA, the CDR3 is TGCAGTGCTAGAGATGGGCACAGGGGCCACGAGCAGTACTTC.